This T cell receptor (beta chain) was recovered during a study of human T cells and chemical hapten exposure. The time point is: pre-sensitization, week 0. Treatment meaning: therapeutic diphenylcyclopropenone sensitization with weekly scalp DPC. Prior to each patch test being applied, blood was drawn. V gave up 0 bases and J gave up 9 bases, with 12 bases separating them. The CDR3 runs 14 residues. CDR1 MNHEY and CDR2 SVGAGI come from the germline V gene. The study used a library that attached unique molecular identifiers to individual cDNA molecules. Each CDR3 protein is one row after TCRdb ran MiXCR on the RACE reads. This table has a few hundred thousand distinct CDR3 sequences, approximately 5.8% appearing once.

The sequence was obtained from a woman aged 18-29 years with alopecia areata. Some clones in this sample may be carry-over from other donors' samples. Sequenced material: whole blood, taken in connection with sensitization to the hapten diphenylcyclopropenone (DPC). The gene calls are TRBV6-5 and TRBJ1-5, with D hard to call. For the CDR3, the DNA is TGTGCCAGCAGTTACTCCACCGACGCGCGGCCCCAGCATTTT. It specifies CASSYSTDARPQHF.